The 19 T cell receptor beta chains presented below share a single source sample, sequenced in a study of blood T cells in healthy people across ages. Then a second PCR, running about 6 to 12 cycles, was carried out with a sample-barcoded 5' primer and a J-beta primer mix. TCRdb fed the 5' RACE reads into MiXCR, producing one record per CDR3 protein. The data contain approximately 1.5 million distinct CDR3 sequences, around 40% of them seen just once; the ten biggest clones take up about 4%. The sequenced material came from blood. The receptors shown here come from a young woman in good health.

The chain recombines TRBV4-1 with TRBJ2-4, with D uncertain. Germline CDR1 is MGHRA and CDR2 is YSYEKL. V was cut by 3 bases and J by 1 base, with 19 bases left in between. The CDR3 is 18 amino acids. CDR3 in DNA: TGCGCCAGCAGCCAGTTGTTTGGGGTCGGAGCGGCCAAAAACATTCAGTACTTC. Translating it yields CASSQLFGVGAAKNIQYF.

The genes are TRBV3-1 and TRBJ2-7; D gene uncertain. The CDR3 totals 12 residues. Looked up from germline, CDR1 is LGHDT and CDR2 is YNNKEL (reference sequence). Trimming shortened V by 1 base and J by 3 bases, and 4 bases separated the two germline ends. The CDR3 region is CASSQVDYEQYF. CDR3 sequence (DNA): TGTGCCAGCAGCCAAGTGGACTACGAGCAGTACTTC.

This clonotype was counted between two and nine times. V is TRBV12-3 or TRBV12-4 and J is TRBJ1-2; 9 bases are shared with TRBD1. V was clipped by 3 bases and J by 6 bases; unmatched bases: 17. CDR3 length equals 18 residues. CDR3 loop: CASSFPQGALLVVDGYTF. The CDR3 nucleotides read TGTGCCAGCAGTTTCCCACAGGGGGCTCTGCTGGTCGTGGATGGCTACACCTTC.

The chain employs TRBV4-1 and TRBJ1-5, with a tentative D call TRBD1 (5 bases). The V gene lost 0 bases and the J gene lost 0 bases, with 9 bases spanning the gap. Germline V gene sequence: CDR1 MGHRA, CDR2 YSYEKL. The CDR3 spans 16 residues. CDR3 sequence reads: CASSQDSGHSNQPQHF. The CDR3 DNA reads as TGCGCCAGCAGCCAAGATAGTGGACATAGCAATCAGCCCCAGCATTTT.

CDR3 nucleotide sequence: TGTGCCAGCAGTGACACTGGGACAGGGGACGAGCAGTACTTC. Residues: CASSDTGTGDEQYF. The chain couples TRBV6-5 to TRBJ2-7; 10 bases align to TRBD1. With V trimmed by 5 bases and J by 5 bases, 6 bases remained unmatched. CDR3 length: 14 amino acids. Per the germline V gene, CDR1 is MNHEY and CDR2 is SVGAGI.

This clonotype was picked up a small number of times. The chain employs TRBV6-5 and TRBJ2-7, with TRBD1 as a possible D gene (6 bases). This CDR3 is built from 16 residues. Trimming removed 2 bases at V and 2 bases at J, with 16 bases between. The germline CDR1 and CDR2 sequences are MNHEY and SVGAGI. The CDR3 DNA sequence: TGTGCCAGCAGTTACGCGTCCGGGACACCTACCTACGAGCAGTACTTC. It yields the protein CASSYASGTPTYEQYF.

Comments on this clonotype: Its ends do not fully match the called genes, so a read error is possible. The rearrangement joins TRBV14 to TRBJ1-2; D is unclear. Germline V gives CDR1 SGHDN, CDR2 FVKESK. The CDR3 is made up of 14 amino acids. The CDR3 DNA sequence: TGTGCCAGCAGCCAAGTAGCAGTCAACTATGGCTGCACCTTC. This gives the protein CASSQVAVNYGCTF. Looking up the rest from reference TRBV14 and TRBJ1-2 gives the full variable domain: EAGVTQFPSHSVIEKGQTVTLRCDPISGHDNLYWYRRVMGKEIKFLLHFVKESKQDESGMPNNRFLAERTGGTYSTLKVQPAELEDSGVYFCASSQVAVNYGCTFGSGTRLTVV.

This clonotype was detected only a few times. The V call is TRBV6-5, the J call TRBJ2-7, with no clear D. CDR1 and CDR2 from the germline V gene are MNHEY and SVGAGI. The ends were cut back, 0 bases at V and 0 bases at J, with 6 bases in the middle. CDR3 length: 14 amino acids. The chain's CDR3 is CASSYSPYSYEQYF. The CDR3 bases are TGTGCCAGCAGTTACTCCCCTTACTCCTACGAGCAGTACTTC.

This clonotype turned up a few times. The rearrangement uses TRBV25-1 and TRBJ1-2, with no clear D. Germline CDR1 is MGHDK and CDR2 is SYGVNS. The CDR3 is 14 residues long. V was pared by 0 bases and J by 4 bases, with 9 bases between. CDR3 coding DNA: TGTGCCAGCAGTGAATATGGGGTTCCCTATGGCTACACCTTC. Residues: CASSEYGVPYGYTF.

The chain carries TRBV20-1 and TRBJ2-1; 10 nucleotides match TRBD2. Germline-derived CDR1 and CDR2 are DFQATT and SNEGSKA (reference sequence). V was clipped by 5 bases and J by 5 bases; unmatched bases: 3. This CDR3 region has 13 residues. CDR3 amino acids: CSAATSGHNEQFF. DNA for the CDR3: TGCAGTGCTGCGACTAGCGGGCACAATGAGCAGTTCTTC.

This clonotype was seen a few times. This chain uses TRBV20-1 with TRBJ2-3; 9 nucleotides line up with TRBD2. J was trimmed by 2 bases and V by 2 bases; bases with no gene match: 5. Germline CDR1 reads DFQATT; CDR2 reads SNEGSKA (reference sequence). The CDR3 has 15 residues. DNA of the CDR3: TGCAGTGCTAGAACTAGCGGGTCCCTCACAGATACGCAGTATTTT. This encodes CSARTSGSLTDTQYF.

The rearrangement uses TRBV29-1 and TRBJ2-1; the D gene is possibly TRBD1 (6 bases). The DNA end lines up better with TRBJ2-7; the J call may be wrong. Germline loops: CDR1 SQVTM, CDR2 ANQGSEA. This CDR3 comprises 15 residues. The CDR3 nucleotides read TGCAGCGTGAGGTTTTCGGGACGGGGCAGGGGCGAGCAGTACTTC. This translates into CSVRFSGRGRGEQYF.

V and J are TRBV30 and TRBJ2-3; weak D call: TRBD2 (5 bases). V was pared by 5 bases and J by 1 base, with 10 bases between. This CDR3 spans 13 amino acids. From germline, CDR1 is GTSNPN and CDR2 SVGIG (reference sequence). The CDR3 DNA sequence: TGTGCCTGGGGACTGATTGGCACAGATACGCAGTATTTT. Translating gives CAWGLIGTDTQYF.

J is TRBJ2-3 and V is TRBV11-1, with D maybe TRBD2 (5 bases). Trimming left V 6 bases short and J 4 bases short, with 17 bases between. The CDR3 extends over 15 amino acids. Germline CDR1 SGHAT, CDR2 FQDESV (reference sequence). CDR3 bases: TGTGCCAGCAGTTTCGGGATACAGAGATCAGATACGCAGTATTTT. It specifies CASSFGIQRSDTQYF.

The CDR3 DNA sequence: TGTGCCAGCAGTTGGTCCCACGTGGCGCGCAATTACGAGCAGTACTTC. Amino acids: CASSWSHVARNYEQYF. The chain is built from TRBV27 and TRBJ2-4; D gene ambiguous. The DNA end favors TRBJ2-7, so the J call may be wrong. This CDR3 has 16 residues. From germline, CDR1 is MNHEY and CDR2 SMNVEV (reference sequence).

This clonotype was seen repeatedly, ten times or more. This sequence joins TRBV7-2 and TRBJ2-3; maybe TRBD2 (5 bases). CDR1 and CDR2 from the germline V gene are SGHTA and FQGNSA. The CDR3 length is 13 residues. V was pared by 1 base and J by 5 bases, with 7 bases between. CDR3 coding DNA: TGTGCCAGCAGCTTAGGGAGGAAAGATACGCAGTATTTT. Translated, it gives CASSLGRKDTQYF.

V and J are TRBV27 and TRBJ1-2; D perhaps matches TRBD1 (5 bases). Trimming left V 10 bases short and J 8 bases short, with 20 bases between. There are 13 residues in the CDR3. Germline values: CDR1 MNHEY, CDR2 SMNVEV (reference sequence). Here the CDR3 reads CATGTGIIEGYTF. The CDR3 DNA sequence: TGTGCCACCGGGACCGGGATAATAGAGGGCTACACCTTC.

V usage is TRBV7-9 and J usage is TRBJ2-2; D is perhaps TRBD1 or TRBD2 (5 bases each). Germline-derived CDR1 and CDR2 are SEHNR and FQNEAQ (reference sequence). This CDR3 comprises 16 residues. V lost 2 bases to trimming and J lost 0 bases, with 10 bases between them. The CDR3 loop reads CASSLMGVSNTGELFF. As DNA, the CDR3 is TGTGCCAGCAGCTTAATGGGGGTTTCGAACACCGGGGAGCTGTTTTTT.

The J gene is TRBJ1-1, the V gene TRBV4-1; D is ambiguous. Trimming took off 3 bases at V and 6 bases at J, with 14 bases between the two ends. The CDR3 consists of 14 residues. Germline-derived CDR1 and CDR2 are MGHRA and YSYEKL. This chain's CDR3 is CASSQPKIAPEAFF. The CDR3 DNA is TGCGCCAGCAGCCAGCCAAAAATCGCCCCTGAAGCTTTCTTT.